Following are 24 T cell receptor beta chains from one sample sequenced in a study of tumor-infiltrating lymphocytes in primary liver carcinoma. The study co-extracted DNA and RNA from around 20-30 mg of unsorted bulk tissue. Priming with a constant-region primer yielded TCR beta cDNA from approximately 500 ng total RNA. Slightly modified ARM-PCR, run as three nested multiplex PCR rounds, produced the TCR beta libraries. Forward primers for TRBV1-TRBV30 and a C-beta reverse primer served the first two PCR rounds, at 10 cycles each. TCRdb reprocessed the multiplex PCR reads with MiXCR, giving one entry per CDR3 protein. The sample lists about 92,000 distinct CDR3 sequences, about 70% occurring once. The source material was tumor-adjacent normal liver tissue. The receptor source for this set is a man aged 35 to 55 with primary liver carcinoma and hepatitis B virus infection.

This clonotype was picked up a small number of times. V usage is TRBV7-9 and J usage is TRBJ2-7; 9 bases map to TRBD1. Trimming cost V 1 base and J 2 bases; bases outside gene matches: 3. This CDR3 has 15 residues. CDR1 SEHNR and CDR2 FQNEAQ come from the germline V gene (reference sequence). The CDR3 spells CASSLEGQGAYEQYF. The CDR3 DNA sequence: TGTGCCAGCAGCTTAGAGGGACAGGGTGCCTACGAGCAGTACTTC.

The V and J genes are TRBV29-1 and TRBJ2-3, with D unclear. CDR1 and CDR2 from the germline V gene are SQVTM and ANQGSEA. Trimming took off 6 bases at V and 4 bases at J, with 11 bases between the two ends. This CDR3 is 12 amino acids long. The DNA for the CDR3 is TGCAGCGTCACTAAACGTGCAGATACGCAGTATTTT. Translation: CSVTKRADTQYF.

This clonotype was detected only a few times. V is TRBV28 and J is TRBJ2-1; 11 bases line up with TRBD2. Trimming took 6 bases from V and 2 from J; bases not matched to a gene: 6. The CDR3 is 16 amino acids. Germline assignment: CDR1 MDHEN and CDR2 SYDVKM. In nucleotides, the CDR3 is TGTGCCAGCAGCTTACTAGCGGGAGTAACCTACAATGAGCAGTTCTTC. Residues: CASSLLAGVTYNEQFF. Full variable domain (remainder filled in from reference TRBV28 and TRBJ2-1): DVKVTQSSRYLVKRTGEKVFLECVQDMDHENMFWYRQDPGLGLRLIYFSYDVKMKEKGDIPEGYSVSREKKERFSLILESASTNQTSMYLCASSLLAGVTYNEQFFGPGTRLTVL.

Of note for this clonotype: A much larger clone differs from this one at a single base, so this may be a read error. The CDR3 nucleotides are TGTGCCGGCAGCTTGTCAGAGACCGGGGAGCTGTTTTTT. Protein sequence: CAGSLSETGELFF. The chain joins TRBV5-5 to TRBJ2-2; D uncertain. From germline, CDR1 is SGHKS and CDR2 YYEKEE (reference sequence). The CDR3 consists of 13 residues. The whole variable domain, remainder taken from reference TRBV5-5 and TRBJ2-2, is DAGVTQSPTHLIKTRGQQVTLRCSPISGHKSVSWYQQVLGQGPQFIFQYYEKEERGRGNFPDRFSARQFPNYSSELNVNALLLGDSALYLCAGSLSETGELFFGEGSRLTVL.

A remark on this clonotype: Compared with germline, one end of the junction differs, possibly owing to a read error. The rearrangement joins TRBV6-6 to TRBJ1-1; D is ambiguous. The V gene's germline CDR1 is MNHNY and CDR2 SVGAGI (reference sequence). The CDR3 runs 14 residues. CDR3 nucleotide sequence: TGTGCCAACAGTTACTCACTCCCCGGAACTGAAGCTTTCTTT. Its protein is CANSYSLPGTEAFF.

This chain connects TRBV27 to TRBJ1-5, with a tentative D call TRBD1 (6 bases). This CDR3 has 14 residues. Germline CDR1 is MNHEY and CDR2 is SMNVEV (reference sequence). V dropped 4 bases and J dropped 5 bases, with 12 bases sitting between them. CDR3 residues: CASSYTGSDQPQHF. DNA for the CDR3: TGTGCCAGCAGTTATACAGGGTCGGATCAGCCCCAGCATTTT.

Comment on this clonotype: With a much larger clone just one base away, this may be a read error. The CDR3 here is CASSSPDFCRYEQYF. The CDR3 DNA follows: TGTGCCAGCAGCTCCCCGGACTTCTGTCGGTACGAGCAGTACTTC. The rearrangement joins TRBV7-8 to TRBJ2-7, with D tentatively TRBD2 (5 bases). Germline V gives CDR1 SGHVS, CDR2 FQNEAQ. V gave up 4 bases and J gave up 4 bases, with 17 bases separating them. The CDR3 loop spans 15 amino acids. Based on the CDR3 plus reference TRBV7-8 and TRBJ2-7, the full variable domain is GAGVSQSPRYKVAKRGQDVALRCDPISGHVSLFWYQQALGQGPEFLTYFQNEAQLDKSGLPSDRFFAERPEGSVSTLKIQRTQQEDSAVYLCASSSPDFCRYEQYFGPGTRLTVT.

A few counts support this clonotype. The chain employs TRBV24-1 and TRBJ2-5; a weak D match, TRBD1 (5 bases). The CDR3 sequence is 13 residues long. Germline V gene data show CDR1 as KGHDR and CDR2 as SFDVKD. Trimming cost V 4 bases and J 3 bases, with 8 bases left between them. The CDR3 nucleotides read TGTGCCACCAGTGAGGGCAGGGAAGAGACCCAGTACTTC. Amino acids: CATSEGREETQYF.

Only one count was recorded for this clonotype. The CDR3 carries no conserved terminal phenylalanine or tryptophan, so it likely arises from a read error. This chain links TRBV29-1 with TRBJ2-7; D unresolved. The CDR3 consists of 11 residues. The germline V gene has CDR1 SQVTM and CDR2 ANQGSEA. CDR3 bases: TGCAACGCCGAGGTAACTCACGAGCAGTACCTC. Protein product: CNAEVTHEQYL.

In this sample, this clonotype turned up once. The chain has TRBV5-1 and TRBJ1-3; 7 nucleotides match TRBD1. Trimming cost V 4 bases and J 4 bases; bases outside gene matches: 20. The CDR3 consists of 19 residues. The germline CDR1 and CDR2 sequences are SGHRS and YFSETQ. The CDR3 loop is CASSIRDSLSSYSGNTIYF. Written as DNA, the CDR3 is TGCGCCAGCAGCATCCGGGACAGCCTTTCCTCCTACTCCGGAAACACCATATATTTT.

Details on this clonotype: A read error may produce the germline difference seen at one junction end. The chain combines TRBV4-2 with TRBJ1-1; weak D call: TRBD1 (5 bases). The germline CDR1 and CDR2 sequences are LGHNA and YNFKEQ. The CDR3 covers 14 residues. As DNA, the CDR3 is TGTGCCAGCAGCCAAGATAAGGGGTCGGCTGAAGCTTCCTTT. Its translation is CASSQDKGSAEASF.

By its share, this clonotype is medium-sized. The chain carries TRBV11-2 and TRBJ2-7; D is unclear. Germline V lookup: CDR1 SGHAT, CDR2 FQNNGV. V was cut by 1 base and J by 6 bases, with 16 bases left in between. This CDR3 has 15 amino acids. The DNA of the CDR3 is TGTGCCAGCAGCTTAGGGGTTAGCAGTCGGGCCGAGCAGTACTTC. Its translation is CASSLGVSSRAEQYF.

This clonotype showed up just once. The J gene is TRBJ2-4, the V gene TRBV6-5; TRBD1 aligns across 7 bases. This CDR3 spans 16 amino acids. The germline V gene has CDR1 MNHEY and CDR2 SVGAGI. J gave up 9 bases and V 0 bases, and 11 bases lay outside the gene matches. The DNA of the CDR3 is TGTGCCAGCAGTTACTCCGTGAGAGGGGGCAGGGGCATTCAGTACTTC. This gives the protein CASSYSVRGGRGIQYF.

Comment on this clonotype: It is likely a read error, because the conserved phenylalanine at the end of the CDR3 is missing. The chain carries TRBV5-6 and TRBJ2-4, with 10 bases fitting TRBD1. Germline V gives CDR1 SGHDT, CDR2 YYEEEE. The V segment lost 6 bases and the J segment 3 bases; nucleotides outside the gene matches: 12. This CDR3 has 17 residues. The CDR3 DNA reads TGTGCCAGCACTCTTAGTGGTTGGGACAGGGGCAAAAACATTCAGTACATC. The encoded protein is CASTLSGWDRGKNIQYI.

This clonotype showed up just once. Since a much larger clone is just one base distant, this may be a read error. V and J are TRBV10-1 and TRBJ2-3; D unclear. The germline gives CDR1 WNHNN, CDR2 SYGVQD (reference sequence). The CDR3 covers 14 residues. The V and J ends lost 8 bases and 4 bases respectively, with 16 bases between them. The CDR3 coding sequence is TGCGCCAGCGGTCGGAAGAACCTCGCAGATACGCAGTATTTT. Amino acid sequence: CASGRKNLADTQYF.

On this clonotype: This may stem from a read error, because a much larger clone lies one nucleotide away. The chain combines TRBV7-8 with TRBJ1-4; 8 bases agree with TRBD1. This CDR3 contains 18 residues. The germline V gene encodes CDR1 SGHVS and CDR2 FQNEAQ. The CDR3: CASSLAGTGSHPEGKVFF. CDR3 nucleotide sequence: TGTGCCAGCAGCTTAGCGGGGACAGGTTCTCACCCGGAAGGAAAAGTGTTTTTT.

A word on this clonotype: A much bigger clone sits one base away, suggesting this may be a read error. The conserved phenylalanine or tryptophan is not found at the CDR3 terminus, so this likely reflects a read error. The rearrangement joins TRBV5-1 to TRBJ1-4, with D perhaps matching TRBD1 (5 bases). V shed 0 bases and J shed 3 bases, with 6 bases lying between them. This CDR3 is built from 14 residues. Looked up from germline, CDR1 is SGHRS and CDR2 is YFSETQ. The DNA of the CDR3 is TGCGCCAGCAGCTTGGGACAGTCTAATGAAAAACTGTTTTAT. It is translated as CASSLGQSNEKLFY.

The chain combines TRBV11-2 with TRBJ2-7, with TRBD1 as a possible D gene (5 bases). The V end lost 0 bases, the J end lost 13 bases, and 19 bases lay between the germline ends. From germline, CDR1 is SGHAT and CDR2 FQNNGV. CDR3 size: 14 residues. The CDR3: CASSLDPSGYGHYF. DNA of the CDR3: TGTGCCAGCAGCTTAGATCCGTCAGGGTACGGGCACTACTTC.

V and J are TRBV25-1 and TRBJ2-1; TRBD1 aligns across 9 bases. The CDR3 consists of 19 residues. Per the germline V gene, CDR1 is MGHDK and CDR2 is SYGVNS. Germline trimming cut 1 base from V and 3 bases from J; bases unmatched to any gene: 13. The CDR3 coding sequence is TGTGCCAGCAGTGAATGGAGGGACAGGGCCTTGGGGGTCTACAATGAGCAGTTCTTC. Amino acid sequence: CASSEWRDRALGVYNEQFF.

This clonotype was counted once. The V and J genes are TRBV10-3 and TRBJ2-3; TRBD2 agrees at 8 bases. Germline trimming cut 10 bases from V and 3 bases from J; bases unmatched to any gene: 6. The CDR3 has 13 residues. CDR1 and CDR2 (germline): ENHRY, SYGVKD. The CDR3 DNA reads as TGTGCCAACGGGAGGGCCATTACAGATACGCAGTATTTT. Protein product: CANGRAITDTQYF.

This clonotype turned up a few times. A read error may explain this, as a much larger clone is one base away. CDR3 sequence (DNA): TGCGCCAGCAGCCGCCAGGGGGCTTCTAGCATAGATACGCAGTATTTT. It is translated as CASSRQGASSIDTQYF. V gene TRBV4-1 combines with J gene TRBJ2-3; 8 bases align to TRBD1. CDR3 length equals 16 residues. The germline CDR1 and CDR2 sequences are MGHRA and YSYEKL.

On this clonotype itself: An end of the junction differs from the germline gene, which may be a read error. V is TRBV11-2 and J is TRBJ1-1; no clear D. In germline, CDR1 is SGHAT, CDR2 FQNNGV. The CDR3 is 13 residues long. This CDR3 reads CASSLETGTEALF. The CDR3 nucleotides read TGTGCCAGCAGCTTGGAGACGGGCACTGAAGCTCTCTTT.

The CDR3 sequence is CASSSPPVQGRVAFF. CDR3 coding DNA: TGTGCCAGCAGTTCCCCCCCCGTTCAGGGGCGGGTAGCTTTCTTT. The V and J genes are TRBV28 and TRBJ1-1; tentatively, D is TRBD1 (6 bases). Germline lookup yields CDR1 MDHEN and CDR2 SYDVKM. Trimming shortened V by 4 bases and J by 10 bases, and 22 bases separated the two germline ends. The CDR3 has 15 residues.

Points on this clonotype: A much larger clone lies one base from this, so it may be a read error. The V call is TRBV5-1, the J call TRBJ2-3, with TRBD2 identical over 10 bases. CDR1 is SGHRS, CDR2 YFSETQ, per germline. This CDR3 spans 16 amino acids. The CDR3 region is CASSLNPSGSGDTLYF. CDR3 sequence (DNA): TGCGCCAGCAGCTTGAATCCTAGCGGGAGTGGAGATACGCTGTATTTT.